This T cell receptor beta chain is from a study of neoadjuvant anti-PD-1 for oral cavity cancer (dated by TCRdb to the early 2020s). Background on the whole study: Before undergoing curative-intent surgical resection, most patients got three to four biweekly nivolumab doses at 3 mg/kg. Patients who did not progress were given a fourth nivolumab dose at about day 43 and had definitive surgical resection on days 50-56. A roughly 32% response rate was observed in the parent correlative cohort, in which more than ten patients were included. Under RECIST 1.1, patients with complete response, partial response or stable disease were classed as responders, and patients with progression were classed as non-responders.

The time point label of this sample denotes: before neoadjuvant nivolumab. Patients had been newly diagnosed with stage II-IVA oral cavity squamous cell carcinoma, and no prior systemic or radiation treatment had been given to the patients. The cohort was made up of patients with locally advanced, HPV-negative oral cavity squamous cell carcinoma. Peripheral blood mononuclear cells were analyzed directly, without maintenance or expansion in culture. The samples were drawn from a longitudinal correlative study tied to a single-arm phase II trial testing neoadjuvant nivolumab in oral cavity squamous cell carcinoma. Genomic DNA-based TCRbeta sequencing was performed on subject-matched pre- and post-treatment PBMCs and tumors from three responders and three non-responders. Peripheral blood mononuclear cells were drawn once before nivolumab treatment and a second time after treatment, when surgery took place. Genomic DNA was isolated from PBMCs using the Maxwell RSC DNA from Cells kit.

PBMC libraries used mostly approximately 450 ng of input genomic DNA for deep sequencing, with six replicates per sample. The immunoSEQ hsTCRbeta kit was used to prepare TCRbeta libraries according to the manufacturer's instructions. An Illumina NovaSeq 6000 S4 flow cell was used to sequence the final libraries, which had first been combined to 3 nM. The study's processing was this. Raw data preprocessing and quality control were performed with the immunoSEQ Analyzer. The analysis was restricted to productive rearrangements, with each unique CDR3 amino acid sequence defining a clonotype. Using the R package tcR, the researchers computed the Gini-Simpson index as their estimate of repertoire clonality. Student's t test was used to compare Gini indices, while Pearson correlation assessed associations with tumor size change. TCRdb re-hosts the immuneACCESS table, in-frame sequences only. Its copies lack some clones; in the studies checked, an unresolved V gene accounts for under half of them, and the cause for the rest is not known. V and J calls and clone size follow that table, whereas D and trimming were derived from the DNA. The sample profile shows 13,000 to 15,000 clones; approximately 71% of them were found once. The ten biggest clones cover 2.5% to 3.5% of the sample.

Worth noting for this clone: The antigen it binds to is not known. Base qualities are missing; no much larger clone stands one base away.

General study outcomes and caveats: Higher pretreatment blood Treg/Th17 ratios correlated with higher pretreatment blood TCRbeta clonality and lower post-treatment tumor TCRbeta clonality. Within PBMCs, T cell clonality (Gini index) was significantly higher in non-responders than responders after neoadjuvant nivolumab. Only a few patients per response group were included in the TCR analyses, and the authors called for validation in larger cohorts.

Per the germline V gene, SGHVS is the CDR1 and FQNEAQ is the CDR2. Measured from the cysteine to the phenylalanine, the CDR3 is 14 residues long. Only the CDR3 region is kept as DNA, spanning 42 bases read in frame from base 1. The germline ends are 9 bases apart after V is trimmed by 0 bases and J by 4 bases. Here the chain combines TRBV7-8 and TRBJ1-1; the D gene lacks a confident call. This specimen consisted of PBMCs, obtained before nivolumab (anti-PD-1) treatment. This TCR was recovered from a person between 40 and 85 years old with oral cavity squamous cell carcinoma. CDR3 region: CASSLARMGTEAFF. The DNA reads TGTGCCAGCAGCTTAGCGAGGATGGGCACTGAAGCTTTCTTT.